The 21 T cell receptor beta chains below all came from one sample that was sequenced in a study of CD8+ T cells in alopecia areata. In each case, RNA was isolated and then reverse transcribed into cDNA as the sequencing template. Here immunoSEQ multiplex PCR was the method, and the copy in TCRdb shows in-frame clones only, minus some. Of over 120,000 clones listed, around 49% are singletons. This specimen was CD4+ T cells sorted from blood, taken at week 0. Every receptor here comes from a human donor with alopecia areata.

J is TRBJ2-3 and V is TRBV11-2; 7 nucleotides line up with TRBD2. Germline CDR1 is SGHAT and CDR2 is FQNNGV. The CDR3 is made up of 15 amino acids. Trimming removed 1 base from V and 3 bases from J; junction bases left unmatched: 4. This CDR3 is CASSLGASGTDTQYF. CDR3 DNA: TGTGCCAGCAGCTTAGGGGCTAGCGGAACAGATACGCAGTATTTT.

This chain joins TRBV14 and TRBJ2-3; no firm D call. The germline V gene has CDR1 SGHDN and CDR2 FVKESK. This CDR3 is built from 15 residues. V was cut by 4 bases and J by 0 bases, with 11 bases left in between. The DNA of the CDR3 is TGTGCCAGCAGCCTCGACTGGGCGAGCACAGATACGCAGTATTTT. This gives the protein CASSLDWASTDTQYF. The full variable domain, its missing parts supplied by reference TRBV14 and TRBJ2-3, is EAGVTQFPSHSVIEKGQTVTLRCDPISGHDNLYWYRRVMGKEIKFLLHFVKESKQDESGMPNNRFLAERTGGTYSTLKVQPAELEDSGVYFCASSLDWASTDTQYFGPGTRLTVL.

This clone has a handful of counts. The chain recombines TRBV10-3 with TRBJ2-3; 9 bases are a match to TRBD1. The length of the CDR3 is 14 residues. The V segment lost 10 bases and the J segment 2 bases; nucleotides outside the gene matches: 7. Germline assignment: CDR1 ENHRY and CDR2 SYGVKD. The CDR3 spells CASCRDRDTDTQYF. CDR3 nucleotide sequence: TGTGCCAGCTGCCGGGACAGGGACACAGATACGCAGTATTTT.

The CDR3 DNA sequence: TGTGCCCTGTCTGAGGCGTTGAACACTGAAGCTTTCTTT. Translation gives CALSEALNTEAFF. This chain uses TRBV30 with TRBJ1-1; D gene uncertain. V was cut by 8 bases and J by 0 bases, with 13 bases left in between. The CDR3 is made up of 13 amino acids. Germline V gives CDR1 GTSNPN, CDR2 SVGIG (reference sequence). The entire variable domain, with the rest obtained from reference TRBV30 and TRBJ1-1, is as follows: SQTIHQWPATLVQPVGSPLSLECTVEGTSNPNLYWYRQAAGRGLQLLFYSVGIGQISSEVPQNLSASRPQDRQFILSSKKLLLSDSGFYLCALSEALNTEAFFGQGTRLTVV.

This clone was found a few times. V gene TRBV5-4 combines with J gene TRBJ2-6; the D gene is possibly TRBD1 (5 bases). The germline V gene encodes CDR1 SGHNT and CDR2 YYREEE (reference sequence). CDR3 size: 15 residues. The ends were cut back, 5 bases at V and 0 bases at J, with 9 bases in the middle. The chain's CDR3 is CASRHDSSGANVLTF. The CDR3 bases are TGTGCCAGCAGACACGACAGCTCTGGGGCCAACGTCCTGACTTTC.

This clone was counted only a few times. This chain links TRBV29-1 with TRBJ2-1; no clear D. The CDR3 totals 13 residues. Trimming took 7 bases from V and 2 from J, leaving 12 bases between them. The germline CDR1 and CDR2 sequences are SQVTM and ANQGSEA. The DNA for the CDR3 is TGCAGCGGTAGGATAGGGACCTACAATGAGCAGTTCTTC. Translation gives CSGRIGTYNEQFF.

This chain joins TRBV20-1 and TRBJ2-3; 9 bases are a match to TRBD2. V was pared by 3 bases and J by 12 bases, with 1 base of the junction left unmatched. In germline, CDR1 is DFQATT, CDR2 SNEGSKA (reference sequence). The CDR3 runs to 10 residues. CDR3 amino acids: CSARGTSQYF. CDR3 nucleotide sequence: TGCAGTGCTAGGGGGACTAGCCAGTATTTT.

V gene TRBV30 combines with J gene TRBJ2-7; D unresolved. Germline V gives CDR1 GTSNPN, CDR2 SVGIG (reference sequence). The CDR3 totals 12 residues. The V and J ends lost 0 bases and 4 bases respectively, with 7 bases between them. The CDR3 here is CAWSVSRYEQYF. The CDR3, as DNA: TGTGCCTGGAGTGTAAGTCGATACGAGCAGTACTTC.

A note on this clone: The sample holds other DNA sequences that translate to the same CDR3. This chain joins TRBV20-1 and TRBJ2-3; D not resolved. Trimming cost V 6 bases and J 4 bases, with 8 bases left between them. Germline assignment: CDR1 DFQATT and CDR2 SNEGSKA (reference sequence). The CDR3 is 11 amino acids. The CDR3 DNA reads as TGCAGTGCGAGATGGGCAGATACGCAGTATTTT. Protein: CSARWADTQYF.

V and J are TRBV7-9 and TRBJ2-2; 8 nucleotides match TRBD2. CDR1 and CDR2 from the germline V gene are SEHNR and FQNEAQ (reference sequence). The CDR3 sequence is 17 residues long. The junction had 11 bases not matched to a gene; V was cut back by 2 bases and J by 6 bases. The CDR3 sequence is CASSLFYETSEPGELFF. The CDR3 nucleotides read TGTGCCAGCAGCTTATTCTACGAGACTAGCGAGCCCGGGGAGCTGTTTTTT. Using reference TRBV7-9 and TRBJ2-2 for the parts outside the CDR3, the full variable domain is DTGVSQNPRHKITKRGQNVTFRCDPISEHNRLYWYRQTLGQGPEFLTYFQNEAQLEKSRLLSDRFSAERPKGSFSTLEIQRTEQGDSAMYLCASSLFYETSEPGELFFGEGSRLTVL.

The chain couples TRBV29-1 to TRBJ2-7; either TRBD1 or TRBD2 may supply D (5 bases each). V shed 6 bases and J shed 5 bases, with 17 bases lying between them. Germline values: CDR1 SQVTM, CDR2 ANQGSEA. The CDR3 has 13 amino acids. CDR3 region: CSVTGPGLDEQYF. As DNA, the CDR3 is TGCAGCGTAACGGGACCGGGGTTGGACGAGCAGTACTTC.

This clone showed up just a few times. V gene TRBV29-1 combines with J gene TRBJ2-7; D is possibly TRBD1 (6 bases). The CDR3 is made up of 15 amino acids. The germline CDR1 and CDR2 sequences are SQVTM and ANQGSEA. V lost 1 base, J lost 8 bases, and 21 bases lay in between. CDR3 in DNA: TGCAGCGTTGAAGTAAGTGACAGGAGGTCGGGAAAGCAGTACTTC. It translates to CSVEVSDRRSGKQYF.

The chain uses TRBV29-1 and TRBJ2-2, with 9 bases matching TRBD2. Germline values: CDR1 SQVTM, CDR2 ANQGSEA. The CDR3 has 15 amino acids. With V trimmed by 5 bases and J by 1 base, 5 bases remained unmatched. CDR3 loop: CSVYSSGVNTGELFF. CDR3 DNA: TGCAGCGTTTACTCTAGCGGGGTGAACACCGGGGAGCTGTTTTTT.

This sequence joins TRBV15 and TRBJ2-7; possibly TRBD1 for D (7 bases). Germline V CDR1 and CDR2: LNHNV, YYDKDF (reference sequence). The ends were cut back, 0 bases at V and 3 bases at J, with 21 bases in the middle. This CDR3 region has 18 residues. CDR3 amino acids: CATSRDPEGAGTYYEQYF. The CDR3 bases are TGTGCCACCAGCAGAGACCCGGAGGGGGCAGGGACATACTACGAGCAGTACTTC.

The chain couples TRBV29-1 to TRBJ2-3, with TRBD2 as a possible D gene (7 bases). CDR3 length equals 16 residues. Germline values: CDR1 SQVTM, CDR2 ANQGSEA. The V end lost 4 bases, the J end lost 0 bases, and 17 bases lay between the germline ends. The CDR3 sequence is CSVGGQVGGSTDTQYF. The CDR3 DNA follows: TGCAGCGTTGGGGGGCAAGTGGGAGGGAGCACAGATACGCAGTATTTT.

The genes are TRBV30 and TRBJ2-1; D remains ambiguous. CDR1 is GTSNPN, CDR2 SVGIG, per germline (reference sequence). The CDR3 totals 14 residues. V was cut by 4 bases and J by 3 bases, with 13 bases left in between. Here the CDR3 reads CAWTGRIYYNEQFF. For the CDR3, the DNA is TGTGCCTGGACTGGTAGAATCTACTACAATGAGCAGTTCTTC.

A few counts support this clone. This sequence joins TRBV30 and TRBJ1-5; D is possibly TRBD1 (6 bases). This CDR3 region has 13 residues. In germline, CDR1 is GTSNPN, CDR2 SVGIG (reference sequence). V was shortened by 3 bases and J by 6 bases, with 12 bases between the two germline ends. CDR3 loop: CAWREQGGQPQHF. Here the CDR3 DNA reads TGTGCCTGGAGGGAACAGGGCGGTCAGCCCCAGCATTTT.

This clone came up a few times. In DNA form, the CDR3 reads TGTGCCTGGAGTGTACGATGGGGCGCAGATACGCAGTATTTT. Translated: CAWSVRWGADTQYF. The J gene is TRBJ2-3, the V gene TRBV30, with D possibly matching TRBD1 (5 bases). Per germline, CDR1 GTSNPN and CDR2 SVGIG (reference sequence). The length of the CDR3 is 14 residues. V gave up 0 bases and J gave up 4 bases, with 11 bases separating them. Full variable domain (outside the CDR3, taken from reference TRBV30 and TRBJ2-3): SQTIHQWPATLVQPVGSPLSLECTVEGTSNPNLYWYRQAAGRGLQLLFYSVGIGQISSEVPQNLSASRPQDRQFILSSKKLLLSDSGFYLCAWSVRWGADTQYFGPGTRLTVL.

The V call is TRBV4-2, the J call TRBJ2-7, with 7 nucleotides matching TRBD2. The trim removed 1 base at V and 4 bases at J, leaving 7 bases unmatched. Germline lookup yields CDR1 LGHNA and CDR2 YNFKEQ. The CDR3 extends over 15 amino acids. The CDR3 DNA reads as TGTGCCAGCAGCCAAGCAGTGGCGGGAGATTACGAGCAGTACTTC. This sequence encodes CASSQAVAGDYEQYF.

Only a few counts were recorded for this clone. The rearrangement uses TRBV5-6 and TRBJ2-1; D is ambiguous. This CDR3 comprises 15 residues. Germline values: CDR1 SGHDT, CDR2 YYEEEE. V lost 3 bases and J 0 bases, leaving 10 bases between the germline ends. The CDR3 is CASSSMPSSYNEQFF. CDR3 in DNA: TGTGCCAGCAGCTCTATGCCGAGCTCCTACAATGAGCAGTTCTTC.

V and J are TRBV30 and TRBJ1-6, with 7 nucleotides matching TRBD1. This CDR3 is 12 amino acids long. Germline CDR1 GTSNPN, CDR2 SVGIG (reference sequence). V lost 6 bases, J lost 7 bases, and 3 bases stayed unmatched. CDR3 region: CACGQENSPLHF. CDR3 coding DNA: TGTGCCTGTGGACAGGAGAATTCACCCCTCCACTTT.